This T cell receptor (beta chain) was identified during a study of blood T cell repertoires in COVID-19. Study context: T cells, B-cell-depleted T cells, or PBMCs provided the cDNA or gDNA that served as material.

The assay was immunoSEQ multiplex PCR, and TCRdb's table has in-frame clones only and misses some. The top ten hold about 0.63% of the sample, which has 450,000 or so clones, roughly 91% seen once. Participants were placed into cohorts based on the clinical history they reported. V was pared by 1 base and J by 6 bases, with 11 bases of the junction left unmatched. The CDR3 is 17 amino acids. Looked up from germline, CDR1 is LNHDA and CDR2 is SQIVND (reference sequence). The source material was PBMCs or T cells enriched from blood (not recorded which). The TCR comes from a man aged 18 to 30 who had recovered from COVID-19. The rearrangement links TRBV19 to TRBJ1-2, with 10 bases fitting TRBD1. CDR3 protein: CASSIGGTGAIGDGYTF. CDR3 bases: TGTGCCAGTAGTATAGGAGGGACAGGGGCGATAGGAGATGGCTACACCTTC. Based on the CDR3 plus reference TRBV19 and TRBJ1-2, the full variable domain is DGGITQSPKYLFRKEGQNVTLSCEQNLNHDAMYWYRQDPGQGLRLIYYSQIVNDFQKGDIAEGYSVSREKKESFPLTVTSAQKNPTAFYLCASSIGGTGAIGDGYTFGSGTRLTVV.